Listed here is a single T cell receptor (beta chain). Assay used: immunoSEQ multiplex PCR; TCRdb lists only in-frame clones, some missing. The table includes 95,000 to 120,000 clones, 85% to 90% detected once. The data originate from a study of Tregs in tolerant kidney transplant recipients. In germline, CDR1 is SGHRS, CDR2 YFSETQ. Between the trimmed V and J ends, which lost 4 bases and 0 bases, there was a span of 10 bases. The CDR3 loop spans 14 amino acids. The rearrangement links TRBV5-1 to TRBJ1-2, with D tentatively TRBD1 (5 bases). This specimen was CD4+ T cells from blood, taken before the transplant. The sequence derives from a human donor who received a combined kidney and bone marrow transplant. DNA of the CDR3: TGCGCCAGCAGCCTCAGGGAAGCTAACTATGGCTACACCTTC. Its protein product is CASSLREANYGYTF.